The entry that follows covers one T cell receptor beta chain sequence. The table lists this clonotype with many counts. The target of this receptor is not known. Per-nucleotide qualities are absent, and no much larger clonotype sits a single base away. Ficoll-Paque density gradient centrifugation was the method used to isolate PBMCs. This sample is drawn from a study of T-cell memory formation after mild COVID-19 (dated by TCRdb to the early 2020s). For the study in its entirety: TCR sequence clusters from the two donors were largely donor specific. In a couple of donors, T-cell clones that expanded and contracted after mild COVID-19 were followed by sequencing TCRalpha and TCRbeta repertoires longitudinally. The cohort comprised two young, previously healthy adult volunteers, one female and one male.

The CDR3 covers 14 residues, taking in both the cysteine and the phenylalanine. CDR3 DNA only is kept here, 42 bases in frame from base 1. Reading the germline V gene (reference sequence) gives CDR1 DFQATT and CDR2 SNEGSKA. Relative to germline, V is missing 1 base and J is missing 3 bases, with 6 bases of the junction outside any gene match. Sequencing was carried out with an Illumina NovaSeq 6000. Using 5'RACE with constant-segment primers, TCRalpha and TCRbeta cDNA libraries were constructed, with sample barcodes and unique molecular identifiers added in the process. Trizol reagent was used to extract RNA from every sample. Libraries were amplified in two PCR steps, with a second sample barcode and Illumina TruSeq adapters added in the second step. Sequencing of the libraries was done on an Illumina NovaSeq, producing 2 x 150 bp paired-end reads. The paper's processing steps were these. With migec v1.2.7, reads were demultiplexed and then collapsed into UMI-guided consensus sequences. Using mixcr v2.1.11, UMI consensuses were aligned to TRA and TRB V and J templates and then assembled into clonotypes. Clonotypes were classified as expanded or contracted when called significant by both edgeR and NoisET, with noise models trained on biological replicates. edgeR calls used a false discovery rate-adjusted p below 0.01 and a log2 fold-change threshold of 1. As an exploratory analysis of dynamics, PCA with hierarchical clustering was applied to max-normalized trajectories of the 1000 most abundant clonotypes. The CD4 or CD8 phenotype of responding clones was assigned using the separately sequenced CD4+ and CD8+ repertoires. The raw public reads went through TCRdb reprocessing: fastp at Q25, MiXCR clone calling, in-frame beta chains kept. Rows are unified per CDR3 protein, each entry keeping the most common DNA and genes. The V and J calls and clone size are TCRdb's, not the authors'. In this sample the table shows 140,000 to 150,000 distinct CDR3 sequences, under 7% of which occur a single time. Together, the top ten hold just over 2% of the sample.

General conclusions and limits of the study: Some responding clones were detected in pre-infection memory, suggesting pre-existing cross-reactive memory T cells joined the SARS-CoV-2 response. The study covered only a couple of mild cases, and larger cohorts including severe cases with pre-infection samples were considered necessary. Clones contracting from day 15 to 85 had balanced CD4/CD8 phenotypes, while a second wave expanding from day 15 to 37 was biased towards CD4+. Contracting CD4+ clones appeared mostly in the CM and EM memory subsets, whereas CD8+ clones were enriched in EMRA. SARS-CoV-2 specificity was not confirmed for the second-wave clones peaking on day 37.

Sample: PBMCs or a T cell subset sorted from them (not recorded which). The chain is made from TRBV20-1 and TRBJ2-7, with 7 central nucleotides matching TRBD1. This TCR was recovered from an adult woman who had mild COVID-19 (a few samples of this study predate the infection). The sample titles of this study are shuffled in the database, so cell type and time point are left out; the donor was told from shared clones. The CDR3 is CSARGQRGHYEQYF. The sequenced DNA is TGCAGTGCTAGAGGTCAAAGGGGGCACTACGAGCAGTACTTC.